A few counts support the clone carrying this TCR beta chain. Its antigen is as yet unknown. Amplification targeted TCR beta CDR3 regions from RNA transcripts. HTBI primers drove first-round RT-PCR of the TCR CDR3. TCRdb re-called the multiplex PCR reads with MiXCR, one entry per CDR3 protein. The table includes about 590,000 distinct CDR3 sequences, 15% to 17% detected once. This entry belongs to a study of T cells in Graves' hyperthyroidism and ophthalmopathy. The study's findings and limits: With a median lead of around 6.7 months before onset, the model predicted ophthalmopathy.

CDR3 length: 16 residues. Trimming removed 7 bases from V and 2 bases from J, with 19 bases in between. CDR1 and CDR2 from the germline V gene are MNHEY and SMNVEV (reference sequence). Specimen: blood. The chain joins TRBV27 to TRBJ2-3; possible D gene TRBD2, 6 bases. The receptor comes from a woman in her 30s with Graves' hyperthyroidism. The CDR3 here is CASTPVRRRDTDTQYF. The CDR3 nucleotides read TGTGCCAGCACCCCGGTGAGGCGGAGGGACACAGATACGCAGTATTTT.